The rows below give T cell receptor beta chains drawn from one sample of a study of beta chain features in type 1 diabetes. The table came from immunoSEQ multiplex PCR; TCRdb's copy has only in-frame clones and leaves some out. Of hundreds of thousands of clones in the sample, about 14% are singletons; the top ten hold just under 0.04%. What was sequenced was naive CD4+ T cells from blood. These TCRs come from a man aged 18 to 29 with type 1 diabetes. Each CDR3 is given with its conserved first and last residue. The D gene is left open where the match is weak. A row's size may be missing; if present it is once, few, many or a size class.

TRBV7-9	NA	NA	TRBJ2-1	TGTGCCAGCAGCTTAGGGGGACTTCTCCTGATTAATGAGCAGTTCTTC	CASSLGGLLLINEQFF
TRBV28	TRBD1	few	TRBJ2-1	TGTGCCAGCAGTTTACCCGGGACAGGGGGAAGTGAGCAGTTCTTC	CASSLPGTGGSEQFF
TRBV15	NA	few	TRBJ1-3	TGTGCCACCAGCAGAGATCCAAGCTCTGGAAACACCATATATTTT	CATSRDPSSGNTIYF
TRBV5-4	NA	NA	TRBJ2-3	TGTGCCAGCAGCTTGTACGATCCCACAGATACGCAGTATTTT	CASSLYDPTDTQYF
TRBV28	TRBD1	NA	TRBJ2-7	TGTGCCAGCAGTCGAGGGACAGTCGTCTACGAGCAGTACTTC	CASSRGTVVYEQYF
TRBV25-1	NA	few	TRBJ2-3	TGTGCCAGCGGAACACTAGTCGCAACAGATACGCAGTATTTT	CASGTLVATDTQYF
TRBV28	TRBD1	NA	TRBJ1-1	TGTGCCAGCATCCCGGGACAGGGAAGAAACAAAGCTTTCTTT	CASIPGQGRNKAFF
TRBV27	NA	few	TRBJ1-5	TGTGCCAGCAGTGAGGTCGGGAGGGGCAATCAGCCCCAGCATTTT	CASSEVGRGNQPQHF
TRBV6-6	NA	few	TRBJ2-5	TGTGCCAGCAGTCAATCATTGGATGGGGAGACCCAGTACTTC	CASSQSLDGETQYF
TRBV15	TRBD1	NA	TRBJ1-4	TGTGCCACCAGCAGAAGACAGGGGATTGTTGAAAAACTGTTTTTT	CATSRRQGIVEKLFF
TRBV19	NA	few	TRBJ2-7	TGTGCCACCCCGGGCCTAGTAACCTGGGAGCAGTACTTC	CATPGLVTWEQYF
TRBV5-1	TRBD1	few	TRBJ2-2	TGCGCCAGCAGATTTACAGGGGGCACCGGGGAGCTGTTTTTT	CASRFTGGTGELFF
TRBV13	NA	NA	TRBJ2-1	TGTGCCAGCAGCTTAGTGTGGGCTAGCTGGGACAATGAGCAGTTCTTC	CASSLVWASWDNEQFF
TRBV7-6	TRBD2	NA	TRBJ2-2	TGTGCCAGCAGCCCCACCCCGGGAGGGCCAGACACCGGGGAGCTGTTTTTT	CASSPTPGGPDTGELFF
TRBV30	NA	few	TRBJ1-4	TGTGCCTGGGGGGGTAATGAAAAACTGTTTTTT	CAWGGNEKLFF
TRBV5-4	NA	NA	TRBJ2-1	TGTGCCAGCAGCTTGTCACGGGGGAGTGACTTCTACAATGAGCAGTTCTTC	CASSLSRGSDFYNEQFF
TRBV5-6	TRBD1	few	TRBJ2-5	TGTGCCAGCAGCTTGTTGGGACAGGTGAAGGGGCAAGAGACCCAGTACTTC	CASSLLGQVKGQETQYF
TRBV4-3	NA	NA	TRBJ2-1	TGCGCCAGCAGCCAAGTAGGGAAATTCTACAATGAGCAGTTCTTC	CASSQVGKFYNEQFF
TRBV11-2	TRBD2	many	TRBJ2-5	TGTGCCAGCGGGATAGCGGGGGGAGAGACCCAGTACTTC	CASGIAGGETQYF
TRBV5-4	NA	NA	TRBJ2-1	TGTGCCAGCAGCTTGAGGTCCGCCTCTATAAGCTACAATGAGCAGTTCTTC	CASSLRSASISYNEQFF
TRBV6-1	NA	NA	TRBJ2-5	TGTGCCAGCACCGCGGGGACCCAAGAGACCCAGTACTTC	CASTAGTQETQYF
TRBV29-1	NA	NA	TRBJ2-7	TGCAGCGCTATAACGACGGAAGAGCAGTACTTC	CSAITTEEQYF
TRBV7-6	TRBD1	few	TRBJ2-7	TGTGCCAGCAGCTTAGCGGGGGACAGCCTCTACGAGCAGTACTTC	CASSLAGDSLYEQYF